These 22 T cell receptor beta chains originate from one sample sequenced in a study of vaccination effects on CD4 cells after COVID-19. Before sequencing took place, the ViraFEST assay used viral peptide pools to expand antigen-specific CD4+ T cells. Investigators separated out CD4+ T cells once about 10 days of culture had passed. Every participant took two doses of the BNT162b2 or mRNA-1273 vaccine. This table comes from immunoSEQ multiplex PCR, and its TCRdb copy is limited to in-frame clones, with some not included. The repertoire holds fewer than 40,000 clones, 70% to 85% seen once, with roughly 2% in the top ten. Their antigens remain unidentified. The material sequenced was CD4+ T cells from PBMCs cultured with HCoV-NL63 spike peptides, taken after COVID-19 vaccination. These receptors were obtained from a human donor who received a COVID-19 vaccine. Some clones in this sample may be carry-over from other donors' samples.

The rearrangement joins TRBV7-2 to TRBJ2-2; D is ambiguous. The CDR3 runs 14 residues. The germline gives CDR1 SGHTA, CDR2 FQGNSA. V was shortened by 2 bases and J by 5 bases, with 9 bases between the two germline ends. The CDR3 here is CASSLLGQTGELFF. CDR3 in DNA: TGTGCCAGCAGCTTATTAGGGCAGACCGGGGAGCTGTTTTTT.

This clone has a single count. The CDR3 bases are TGTGCCAGCAGCCAGCGCGGACAGGAGTATGGCTCGAGCTATGGCTACACCTTC. Its translation is CASSQRGQEYGSSYGYTF. The V gene is TRBV14, the J gene TRBJ1-2, with TRBD1 matching over 7 bases. The V gene's germline CDR1 is SGHDN and CDR2 FVKESK. The CDR3 is 18 amino acids. The trim removed 3 bases at V and 4 bases at J, leaving 17 bases unmatched.

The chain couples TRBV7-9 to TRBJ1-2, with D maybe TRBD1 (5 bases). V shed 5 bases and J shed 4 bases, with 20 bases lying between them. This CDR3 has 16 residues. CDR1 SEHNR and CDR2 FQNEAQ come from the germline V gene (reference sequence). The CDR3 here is CASSRLQSRGPYGYTF. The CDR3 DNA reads TGTGCCAGCAGCCGACTCCAGAGTCGGGGCCCCTATGGCTACACCTTC.

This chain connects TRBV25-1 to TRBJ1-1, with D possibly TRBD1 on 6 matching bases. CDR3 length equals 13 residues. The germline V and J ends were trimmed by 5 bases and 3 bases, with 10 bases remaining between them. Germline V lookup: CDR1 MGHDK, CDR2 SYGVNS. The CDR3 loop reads CASSKTGYTEAFF. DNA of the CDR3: TGTGCCAGCAGTAAAACAGGGTACACTGAAGCTTTCTTT.

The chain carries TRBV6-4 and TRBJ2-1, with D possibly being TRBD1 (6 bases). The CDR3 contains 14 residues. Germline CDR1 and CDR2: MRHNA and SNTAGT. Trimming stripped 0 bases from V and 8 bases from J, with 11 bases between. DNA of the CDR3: TGTGCCAGCAGTGACTCGACAGGTAGGGATGAGCAGTTCTTC. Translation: CASSDSTGRDEQFF.

The CDR3 DNA reads as TGTGCCAGCAGCCGGACAGACCTTAATTCACCCCTCCACTTT. It codes for CASSRTDLNSPLHF. This rearrangement joins TRBV2 to TRBJ1-6, with D tentatively TRBD1 (6 bases). The CDR3 contains 14 residues. Trimming took off 6 bases at V and 6 bases at J, with 12 bases between the two ends. Germline V gene sequence: CDR1 SNHLY, CDR2 FYNNEI.

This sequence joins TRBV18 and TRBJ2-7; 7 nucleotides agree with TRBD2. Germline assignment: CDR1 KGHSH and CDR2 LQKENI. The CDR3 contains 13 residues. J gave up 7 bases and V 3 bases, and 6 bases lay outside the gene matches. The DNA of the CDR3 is TGTGCCAGCTCACCGCGGGGGTCAGGTGAGCAGTACGTC. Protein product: CASSPRGSGEQYV.

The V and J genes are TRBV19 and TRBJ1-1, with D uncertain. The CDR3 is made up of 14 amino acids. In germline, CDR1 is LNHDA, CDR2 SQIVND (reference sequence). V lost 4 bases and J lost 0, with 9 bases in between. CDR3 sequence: CASSRSVMNTEAFF. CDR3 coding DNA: TGTGCCAGTAGTAGGTCCGTCATGAACACTGAAGCTTTCTTT.

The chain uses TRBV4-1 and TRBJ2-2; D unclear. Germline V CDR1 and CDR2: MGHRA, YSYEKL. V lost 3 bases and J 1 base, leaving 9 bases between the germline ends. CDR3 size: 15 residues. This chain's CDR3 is CASSQPVQNTGELFF. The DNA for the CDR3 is TGCGCCAGCAGCCAGCCCGTACAGAACACCGGGGAGCTGTTTTTT.

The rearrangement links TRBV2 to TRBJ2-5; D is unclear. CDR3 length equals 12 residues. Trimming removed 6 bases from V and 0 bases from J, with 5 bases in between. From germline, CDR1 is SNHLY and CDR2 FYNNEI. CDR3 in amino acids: CASRQYQETQYF. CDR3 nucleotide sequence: TGTGCCAGCAGGCAATACCAAGAGACCCAGTACTTC.

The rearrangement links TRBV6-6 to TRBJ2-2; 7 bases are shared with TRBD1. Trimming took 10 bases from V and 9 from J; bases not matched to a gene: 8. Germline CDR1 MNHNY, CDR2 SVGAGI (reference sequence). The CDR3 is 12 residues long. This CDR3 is CAISKGAWELFF. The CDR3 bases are TGTGCCATCTCTAAGGGGGCCTGGGAGCTGTTTTTT.

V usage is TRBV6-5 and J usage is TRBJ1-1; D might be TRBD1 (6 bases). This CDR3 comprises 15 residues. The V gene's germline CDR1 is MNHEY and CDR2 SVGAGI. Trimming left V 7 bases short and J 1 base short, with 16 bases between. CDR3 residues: CASKRGTPKNTEAFF. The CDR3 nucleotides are TGTGCCAGCAAGAGGGGGACACCAAAGAACACTGAAGCTTTCTTT.

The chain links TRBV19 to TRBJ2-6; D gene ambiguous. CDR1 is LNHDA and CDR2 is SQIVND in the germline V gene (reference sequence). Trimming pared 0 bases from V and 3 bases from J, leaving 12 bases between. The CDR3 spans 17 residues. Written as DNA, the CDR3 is TGTGCCAGTAGTATAGATTATAAGCCCCTTGGGGCCAACGTCCTGACTTTC. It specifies CASSIDYKPLGANVLTF.

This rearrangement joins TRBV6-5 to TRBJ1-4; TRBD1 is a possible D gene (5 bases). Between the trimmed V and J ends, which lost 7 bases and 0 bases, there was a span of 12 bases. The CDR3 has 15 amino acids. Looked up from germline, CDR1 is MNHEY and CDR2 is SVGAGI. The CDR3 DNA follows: TGTGCCAGCAAAAACGGGGGAGCAACTAATGAAAAACTGTTTTTT. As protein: CASKNGGATNEKLFF.

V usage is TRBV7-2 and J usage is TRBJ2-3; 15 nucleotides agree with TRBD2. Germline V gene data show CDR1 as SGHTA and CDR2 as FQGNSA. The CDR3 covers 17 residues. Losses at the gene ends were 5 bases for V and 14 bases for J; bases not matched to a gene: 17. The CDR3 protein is CASSQQGTSGGPALRYF. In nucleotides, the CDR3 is TGTGCCAGCAGCCAGCAAGGGACTAGCGGGGGGCCGGCCCTACGGTATTTT.

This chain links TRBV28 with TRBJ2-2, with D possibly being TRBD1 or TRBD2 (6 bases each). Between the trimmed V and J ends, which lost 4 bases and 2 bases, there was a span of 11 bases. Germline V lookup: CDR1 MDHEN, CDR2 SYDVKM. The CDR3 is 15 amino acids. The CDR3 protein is CASSSSGANTGELFF. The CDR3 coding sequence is TGTGCCAGCAGTTCGTCGGGGGCAAACACCGGGGAGCTGTTTTTT.

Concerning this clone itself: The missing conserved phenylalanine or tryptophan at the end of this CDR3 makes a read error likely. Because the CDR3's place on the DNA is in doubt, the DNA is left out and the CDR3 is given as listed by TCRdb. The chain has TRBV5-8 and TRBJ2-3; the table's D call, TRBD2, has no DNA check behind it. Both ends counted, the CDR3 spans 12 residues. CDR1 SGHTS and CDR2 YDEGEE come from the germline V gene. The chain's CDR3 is CASSLESSPLTI.

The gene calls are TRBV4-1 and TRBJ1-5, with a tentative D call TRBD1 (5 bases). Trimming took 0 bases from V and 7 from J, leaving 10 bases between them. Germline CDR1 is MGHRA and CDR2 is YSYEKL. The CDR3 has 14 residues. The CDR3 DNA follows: TGCGCCAGCAGCCAAGACAGGGATATCCAGCCCCAGCATTTT. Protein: CASSQDRDIQPQHF.

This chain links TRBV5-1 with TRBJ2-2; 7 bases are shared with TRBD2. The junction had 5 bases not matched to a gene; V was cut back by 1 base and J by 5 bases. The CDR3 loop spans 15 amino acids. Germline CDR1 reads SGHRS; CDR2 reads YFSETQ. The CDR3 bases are TGCGCCAGCAGCTTGTGGGAGGGGAGGACCGGGGAGCTGTTTTTT. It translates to CASSLWEGRTGELFF. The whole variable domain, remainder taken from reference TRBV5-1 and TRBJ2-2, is KAGVTQTPRYLIKTRGQQVTLSCSPISGHRSVSWYQQTPGQGLQFLFEYFSETQRNKGNFPGRFSGRQFSNSRSEMNVSTLELGDSALYLCASSLWEGRTGELFFGEGSRLTVL.

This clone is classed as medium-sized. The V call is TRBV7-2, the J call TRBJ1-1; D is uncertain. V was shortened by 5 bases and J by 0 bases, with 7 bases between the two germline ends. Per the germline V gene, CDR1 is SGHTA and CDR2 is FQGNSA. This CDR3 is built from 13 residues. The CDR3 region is CASSPYLNTEAFF. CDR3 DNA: TGTGCCAGCAGCCCCTACTTGAACACTGAAGCTTTCTTT.

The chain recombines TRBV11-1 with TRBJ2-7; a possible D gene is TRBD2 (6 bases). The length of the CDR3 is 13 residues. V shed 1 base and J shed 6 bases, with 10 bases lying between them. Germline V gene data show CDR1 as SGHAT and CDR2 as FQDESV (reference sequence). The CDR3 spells CASSLELAGEQYV. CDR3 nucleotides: TGTGCCAGCAGCTTAGAACTAGCAGGCGAGCAGTACGTC.

The CDR3 nucleotides read TGTGCCAGCAGCTTAAGGGACAGGGGAATCTCTGGGGCCAACGTCCTGACTTTC. Its protein is CASSLRDRGISGANVLTF. V and J are TRBV7-8 and TRBJ2-6, with 10 bases matching TRBD1. V lost 2 bases, J lost 0 bases, and 4 bases stayed unmatched. Germline-derived CDR1 and CDR2 are SGHVS and FQNEAQ. This CDR3 has 18 amino acids.